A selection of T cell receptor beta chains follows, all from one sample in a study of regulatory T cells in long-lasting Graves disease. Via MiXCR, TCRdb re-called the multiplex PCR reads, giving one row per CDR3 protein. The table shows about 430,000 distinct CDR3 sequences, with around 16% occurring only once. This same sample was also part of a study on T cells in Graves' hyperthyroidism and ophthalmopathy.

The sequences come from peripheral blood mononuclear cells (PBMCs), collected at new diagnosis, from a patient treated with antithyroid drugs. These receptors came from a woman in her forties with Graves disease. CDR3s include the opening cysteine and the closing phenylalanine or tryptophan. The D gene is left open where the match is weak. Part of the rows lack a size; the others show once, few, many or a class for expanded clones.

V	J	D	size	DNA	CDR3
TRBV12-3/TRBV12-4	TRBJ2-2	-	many	TGTGCCAGCAGCCCCCGACAGGCCGGCGGCGGGGAGCTGTTTTTT	CASSPRQAGGGELFF
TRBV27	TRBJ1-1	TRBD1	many	TGTGCCAGCAGTTTAGGGACAGGGAGGACTGAAGCTTTCTTT	CASSLGTGRTEAFF
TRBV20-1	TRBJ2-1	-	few	TGCAGTGCTAGAGACCTAGCGGCCCTTGAGGGGGAGTTCTTC	CSARDLAALEGEFF
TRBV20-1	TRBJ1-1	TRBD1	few	TGCAGTGCTCTACCAGGGGGCTCGAAGACTGAAGCTTTCTTT	CSALPGGSKTEAFF
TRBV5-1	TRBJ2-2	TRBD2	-	TGCGCCAGCAGCTTCTCATTAGCGGGAGTGAAAACCGGGGAGCTGTTTTTT	CASSFSLAGVKTGELFF
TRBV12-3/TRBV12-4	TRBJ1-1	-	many	TGTGCCAGCAGAAAAGCGGGGTTGAGCACTGAAGCTTTCTTT	CASRKAGLSTEAFF
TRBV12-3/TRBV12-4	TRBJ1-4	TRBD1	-	TGTGCCAGCAGTATCGGACAGGCGGGAGGAATTAATGAAAAACTGTTTTTT	CASSIGQAGGINEKLFF
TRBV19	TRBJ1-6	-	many	TGTGCCAGTAGTTCGGTCACCAATTCACCCCTCCACTTT	CASSSVTNSPLHF
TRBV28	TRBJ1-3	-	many	TGTGCCAGCAGTTTATCAGTCTCTGGAAACACCATATATTTT	CASSLSVSGNTIYF
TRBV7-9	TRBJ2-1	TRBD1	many	TGTGCCAGCAGCTTCCCGGGACAGCTGACCTACAATGAGCAGTTCTTC	CASSFPGQLTYNEQFF
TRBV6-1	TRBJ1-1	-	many	TGTGCCAGCTGCCGCGATGTGGGTAGTAACACTGAAGCTTTCTTT	CASCRDVGSNTEAFF
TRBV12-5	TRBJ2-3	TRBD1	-	TGTGCTAGTGGATCAGGGGGCGCGTTGTATTTT	CASGSGGALYF
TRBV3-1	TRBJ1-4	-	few	TGTGCCAGCAGCCAGTCGGACTGGCCTGAAAAACTGTTTTTT	CASSQSDWPEKLFF
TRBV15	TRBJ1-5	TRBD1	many	TGTGCCACCAGCAGAGTGGGCGGACAGGGCCATCAGCCCCAGCATTTT	CATSRVGGQGHQPQHF
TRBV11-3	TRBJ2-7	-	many	TGTGCCAGCAGCTTAGCCAAGGGACTCCACTCCTACGAGCAGTACTTC	CASSLAKGLHSYEQYF
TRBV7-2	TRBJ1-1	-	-	TGTGCCAGCAGCCCGAAAATGGACGGGACGTCAGAAGCTTTCTTT	CASSPKMDGTSEAFF
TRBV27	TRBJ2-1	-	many	TGTGCCAGCAGTATATCACCAGGGGAAACGGGCAATGAGCAGTTCTTC	CASSISPGETGNEQFF
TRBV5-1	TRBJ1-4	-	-	TGCGCCAGCAGCTTGATGGCAGGGCAGGAAAAACTGTTTTTT	CASSLMAGQEKLFF
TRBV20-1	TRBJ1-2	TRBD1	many	TGCAGTGCTACACGCAGGGGGACCTTTAACTATGGCTACACCTTC	CSATRRGTFNYGYTF
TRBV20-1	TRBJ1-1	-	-	TGCAGTGCCATACAGGGATTGAACACTGAAGCTTTCTTT	CSAIQGLNTEAFF
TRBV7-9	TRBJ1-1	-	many	TGTGCCAGCAGCTTAGGTCACTACGAAGCTTTCTTT	CASSLGHYEAFF
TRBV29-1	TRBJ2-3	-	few	TGCAGCGTCTGGGGGCAGCATGCAGATACGCAGTATTTT	CSVWGQHADTQYF
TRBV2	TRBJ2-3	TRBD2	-	TGTGCCAGCAGTGCGTCTAGCGGGACCCAATCAGATACGCAGTATTTT	CASSASSGTQSDTQYF
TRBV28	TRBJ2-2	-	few	TGTGCCAGCAGTTTAGACAGGTCCTCCACCGGGGAGCTGTTTTTT	CASSLDRSSTGELFF
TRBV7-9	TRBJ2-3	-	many	TGTGCCAGCAGCCCGGGATCCCCGGGGACAGATACGCAGTATTTT	CASSPGSPGTDTQYF
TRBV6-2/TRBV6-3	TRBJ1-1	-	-	TGTGCCAGCAGTCGAGCCTTATCCCAGGGCCGGATGAACACTGAAGCTTTCTTT	CASSRALSQGRMNTEAFF
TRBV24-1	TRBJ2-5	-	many	TGTGCCACCAGTGATGGGGGTGTGAGGACCCAGTACTTC	CATSDGGVRTQYF
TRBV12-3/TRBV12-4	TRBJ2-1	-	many	TGTGCCAGCATCATTGGACAGCAAAGATACAATGAGCAGTTCTTC	CASIIGQQRYNEQFF
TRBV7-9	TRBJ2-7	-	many	TGTGCCAGCAGCTTAAAAGGAATGTCCTACGAGCAGTACTTC	CASSLKGMSYEQYF
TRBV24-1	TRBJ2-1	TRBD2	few	TGTGCCACCAGTGATTTGCGGGCGGGAGGGTACAATGAGCAGTTCTTC	CATSDLRAGGYNEQFF
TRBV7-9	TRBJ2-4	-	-	TGTGCCAGCAGCGGCCCCAGAGACAAACAAAACATTCAGTACTTC	CASSGPRDKQNIQYF
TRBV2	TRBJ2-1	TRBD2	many	TGTGCCCGATTTGGGACGGGAGGGCCTGGTGAGCAGTTCTTC	CARFGTGGPGEQFF
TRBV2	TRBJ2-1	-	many	TGTGCCAGCGGACAGAGGAGGGAGGTGGTTGAGCAGTTCTTC	CASGQRREVVEQFF
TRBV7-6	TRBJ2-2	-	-	TGTGCCAGCAGCTTAGTGGCTAACACCGGGGAGCTGTTTTTT	CASSLVANTGELFF
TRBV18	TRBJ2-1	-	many	TGTGCCAGCTCAGCCCAAGTAGGCAATGAGCAGTTCTTC	CASSAQVGNEQFF
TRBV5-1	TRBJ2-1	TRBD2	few	TGCGCCAGCAGCTTGAGGACTAGCGGAGCCAATGAGCAGTTCTTC	CASSLRTSGANEQFF
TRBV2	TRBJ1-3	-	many	TGTGCCAGCAGCGCATTGGGCTCTGGAAACACCATATATTTT	CASSALGSGNTIYF
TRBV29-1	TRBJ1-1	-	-	TGCAGCGTTGATCTACTATCCGGGGGGCCTGTAGTAACTGAAGCTTTCTTT	CSVDLLSGGPVVTEAFF
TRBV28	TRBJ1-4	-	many	TGTGCCAGCAGCCGTGCGAGAGGTAGCGATAAGGCAACTAATGAAAAACTGTTTTTT	CASSRARGSDKATNEKLFF
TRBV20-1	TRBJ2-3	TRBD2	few	TGCAGTGCTAGAGATAGGACTAGCGGGAGGGCCATAGATACGCAGTATTTT	CSARDRTSGRAIDTQYF
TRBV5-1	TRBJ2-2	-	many	TGCGCCAGCAGTTGGAAGGGAGAAACCGGGGAGCTGTTTTTT	CASSWKGETGELFF
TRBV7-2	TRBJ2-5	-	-	TGTGCCAGCAGCCCGAACCAGGGTAGTGGGGAGACCCAGTACTTC	CASSPNQGSGETQYF
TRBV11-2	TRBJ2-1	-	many	TGTGCCAGCAGCTTAGTACGTGAGCAGTTCTTC	CASSLVREQFF
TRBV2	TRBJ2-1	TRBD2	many	TGTGCCAGCACCTTAAAAATGCTAGCGGGAGGGAGCAATGAGCAGTTCTTC	CASTLKMLAGGSNEQFF
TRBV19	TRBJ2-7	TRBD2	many	TGTGCCAGTAGTATGGGGGGGGATCTCTCCTACGAGCAGTACTTC	CASSMGGDLSYEQYF
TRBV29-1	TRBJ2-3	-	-	TGCAGCATCCACACGTCAGATACGCAGTATTTT	CSIHTSDTQYF
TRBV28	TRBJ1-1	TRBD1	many	TGTGCCAGCAGAACACCGGGACAGGAAGAAGCTTTCTTT	CASRTPGQEEAFF
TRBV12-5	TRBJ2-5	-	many	TGTGCTAGTGGTTTGAGTACATGGGAGACCCAGTACTTC	CASGLSTWETQYF
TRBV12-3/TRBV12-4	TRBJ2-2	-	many	TGTGCCAGCGGACCTAGCGAGAACACCGGGGAGCTGTTTTTT	CASGPSENTGELFF
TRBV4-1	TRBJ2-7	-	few	TGCGCCAGCAGCCACCCGGGCAGCTACGAGCAGTACTTC	CASSHPGSYEQYF
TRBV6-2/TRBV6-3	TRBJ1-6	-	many	TGTGCCAGCAGTTACAGGGATTCACCCCTCCACTTT	CASSYRDSPLHF
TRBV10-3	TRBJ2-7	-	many	TGTGCCATCGCAGGGGACTCCTACGAGCAGTACTTC	CAIAGDSYEQYF
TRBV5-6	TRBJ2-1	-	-	TGTGCCAGCAGCTTGGCCCGCTGGCGGAATGAGCAGTTCTTC	CASSLARWRNEQFF